This T cell receptor (beta chain) is from a study of T cell responses to AZD1222 COVID-19 vaccine. The CDR3 is 14 residues long. The V and J ends lost 3 bases and 8 bases respectively, with 13 bases between them. Germline V gene lookup returns CDR1 LNHDA and CDR2 SQIVND (reference sequence). Libraries were prepared by immunoSEQ multiplex PCR; TCRdb keeps only in-frame clonotypes and omits some of them. The repertoire has about 220,000 clones, around 93% of them found once; the top ten carry about 1%. This material consisted of peripheral blood, taken on day 0 of MenACWY control vaccination. The chain joins TRBV19 to TRBJ1-4, with a tentative D call TRBD1 (5 bases). The receptor was derived from an adult in good health. The CDR3 DNA reads as TGTGCCAGTAGTATTGGGGGACGTGCGGAAAAACTGTTTTTT. Its protein is CASSIGGRAEKLFF.